This entry features one T cell receptor beta chain sequence. Its specificity is not known. Trimming cost V 4 bases and J 15 bases; bases outside gene matches: 9. The germline CDR1 and CDR2 sequences are SQVTM and ANQGSEA. The CDR3 runs 11 residues. This entry comes from a study of regulatory T cells in long-lasting Graves disease. Study as a whole: Graves' cases, newly diagnosed, had used antithyroid drugs under 3 months. Study-level findings and limits: Persistent Graves' patients had lower TCR diversity than newly diagnosed ones.

The time point is: newly diagnosed GD, antithyroid drugs for less than 3 months. Extracted PBMC RNA gave rise to the TCR library. In building TCR beta libraries, iRepertoire HTBI primers were used together with Arm-PCR of CDR3 regions. TCRdb ran MiXCR on the multiplex PCR reads and lists one entry per CDR3 protein. The sample carries around 480,000 distinct CDR3 sequences, approximately 16% recorded once. The same sample was also used in a study of T cells in Graves' hyperthyroidism and ophthalmopathy. That report adds: Thyroid ultrasound and orbital computed tomography, with clinical symptoms and serum thyroxine and TRAb, informed diagnoses. Most clonotypes expanded in thyroid above 0.001 were likewise present in blood.

The chain links TRBV29-1 to TRBJ2-1, with 7 bases matching TRBD1. This TCR was sampled from a woman aged 35-65 years with Graves disease. Here the sequenced sample was peripheral blood mononuclear cells (PBMCs), taken at new diagnosis, from a patient treated with antithyroid drugs. The CDR3 bases are TGCAGCGTTGCAGACAGGGAAGGCGGGTTCTTC. Its translation: CSVADREGGFF.